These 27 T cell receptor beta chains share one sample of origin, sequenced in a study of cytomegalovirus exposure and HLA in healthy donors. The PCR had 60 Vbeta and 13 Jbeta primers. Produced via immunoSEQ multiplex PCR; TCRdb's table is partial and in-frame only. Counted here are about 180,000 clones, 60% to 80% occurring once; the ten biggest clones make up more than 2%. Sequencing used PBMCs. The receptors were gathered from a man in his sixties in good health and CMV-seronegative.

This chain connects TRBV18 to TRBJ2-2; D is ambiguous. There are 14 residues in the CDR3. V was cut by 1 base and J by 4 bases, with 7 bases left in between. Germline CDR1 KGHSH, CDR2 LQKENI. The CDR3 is CASSPRDTTGELFF. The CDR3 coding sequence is TGTGCCAGCTCACCACGTGACACCACCGGGGAGCTGTTTTTT.

CDR3: CASNGGAYNEQFF. DNA for the CDR3: TGTGCCAGCAACGGGGGAGCCTACAATGAGCAGTTCTTC. The genes are TRBV2 and TRBJ2-1; possibly TRBD2 for D (6 bases). The length of the CDR3 is 13 residues. V dropped 7 bases and J dropped 2 bases, with 9 bases sitting between them. Germline CDR1 is SNHLY and CDR2 is FYNNEI.

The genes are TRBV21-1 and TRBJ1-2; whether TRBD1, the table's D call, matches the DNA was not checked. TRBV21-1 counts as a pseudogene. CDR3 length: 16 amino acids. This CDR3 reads CASSQRKRQGSYGYTF. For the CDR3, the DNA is TGTGCCAGCAGCCAAAGAAAACGACAGGGGTCTTATGGCTACACCTTC.

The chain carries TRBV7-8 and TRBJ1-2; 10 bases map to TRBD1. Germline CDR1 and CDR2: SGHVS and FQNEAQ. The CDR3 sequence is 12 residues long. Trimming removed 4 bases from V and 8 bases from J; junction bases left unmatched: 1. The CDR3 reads CASSWDRGGYTF. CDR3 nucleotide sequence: TGTGCCAGCAGCTGGGACAGGGGAGGCTACACCTTC.

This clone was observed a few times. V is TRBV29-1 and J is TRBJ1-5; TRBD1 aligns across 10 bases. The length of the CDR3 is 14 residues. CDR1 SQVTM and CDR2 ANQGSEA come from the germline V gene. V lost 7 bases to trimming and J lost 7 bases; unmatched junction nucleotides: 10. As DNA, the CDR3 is TGCAGCGCTGGTGTCGGACAGGGGGACCAGCCCCAGCATTTT. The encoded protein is CSAGVGQGDQPQHF.

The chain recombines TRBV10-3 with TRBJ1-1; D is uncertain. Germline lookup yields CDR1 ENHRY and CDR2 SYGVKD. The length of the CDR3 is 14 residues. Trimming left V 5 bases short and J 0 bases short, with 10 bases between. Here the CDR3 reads CAISKEVLNTEAFF. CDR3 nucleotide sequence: TGTGCCATCAGTAAGGAGGTATTGAACACTGAAGCTTTCTTT.

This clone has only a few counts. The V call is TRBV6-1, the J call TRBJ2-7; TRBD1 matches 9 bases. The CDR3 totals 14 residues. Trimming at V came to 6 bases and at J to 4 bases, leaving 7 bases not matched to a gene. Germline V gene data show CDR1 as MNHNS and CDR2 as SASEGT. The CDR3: CASRGQGALYEQYF. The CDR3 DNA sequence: TGTGCCAGCAGGGGACAGGGCGCTTTATACGAGCAGTACTTC.

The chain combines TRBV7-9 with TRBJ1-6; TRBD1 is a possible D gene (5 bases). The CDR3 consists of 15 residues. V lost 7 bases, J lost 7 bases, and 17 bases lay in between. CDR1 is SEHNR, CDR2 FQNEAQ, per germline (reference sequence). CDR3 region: CASTSTASRNSPLHF. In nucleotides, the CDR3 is TGTGCCAGCACCTCGACAGCCTCACGAAATTCACCCCTCCACTTT.

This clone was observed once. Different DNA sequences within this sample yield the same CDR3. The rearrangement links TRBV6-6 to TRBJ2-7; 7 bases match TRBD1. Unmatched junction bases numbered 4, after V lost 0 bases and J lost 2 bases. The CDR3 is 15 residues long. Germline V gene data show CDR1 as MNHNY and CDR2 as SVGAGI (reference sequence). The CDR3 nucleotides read TGTGCCAGCAGTTACTCCCGGGACAGACCCTACGAGCAGTACTTC. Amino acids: CASSYSRDRPYEQYF.

The CDR3 nucleotides read TGTGCCAGCAGCGACCGAGGGGCGGGAGTGGTCACCGGGGAGCTGTTTTTT. Translation: CASSDRGAGVVTGELFF. The V gene is TRBV9, the J gene TRBJ2-2; 7 bases map to TRBD2. V lost 3 bases and J lost 4; bases outside the gene matches: 12. Germline values: CDR1 SGDLS, CDR2 YYNGEE. There are 17 residues in the CDR3.

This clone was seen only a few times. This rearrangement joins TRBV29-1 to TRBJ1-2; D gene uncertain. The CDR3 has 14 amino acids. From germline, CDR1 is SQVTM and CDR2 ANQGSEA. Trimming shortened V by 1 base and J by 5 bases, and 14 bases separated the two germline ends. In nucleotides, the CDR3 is TGCAGCGTTGAAGGAGGCTCTGCGGGTTATGGCTACACCTTC. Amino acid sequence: CSVEGGSAGYGYTF.

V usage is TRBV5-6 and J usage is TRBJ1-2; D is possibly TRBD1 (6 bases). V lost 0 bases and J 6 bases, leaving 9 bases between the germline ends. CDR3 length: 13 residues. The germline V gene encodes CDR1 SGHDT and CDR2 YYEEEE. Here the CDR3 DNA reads TGTGCCAGCAGCTTGGGGGGACACAATGGCTACACCTTC. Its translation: CASSLGGHNGYTF.

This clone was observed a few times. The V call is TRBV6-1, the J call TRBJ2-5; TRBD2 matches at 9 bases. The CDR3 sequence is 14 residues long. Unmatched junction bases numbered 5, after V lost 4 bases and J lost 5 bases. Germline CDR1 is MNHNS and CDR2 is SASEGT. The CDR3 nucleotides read TGTGCCAGCAGTGCGGGACTAGCAAGGGAGACCCAGTACTTC. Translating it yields CASSAGLARETQYF.

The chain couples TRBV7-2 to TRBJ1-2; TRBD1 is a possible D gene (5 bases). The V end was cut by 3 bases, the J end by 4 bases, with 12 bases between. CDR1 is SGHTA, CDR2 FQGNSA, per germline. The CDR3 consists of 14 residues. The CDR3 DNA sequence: TGTGCCAGCAGCTTCGGGGGGGAAGCCTATGGCTACACCTTC. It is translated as CASSFGGEAYGYTF.

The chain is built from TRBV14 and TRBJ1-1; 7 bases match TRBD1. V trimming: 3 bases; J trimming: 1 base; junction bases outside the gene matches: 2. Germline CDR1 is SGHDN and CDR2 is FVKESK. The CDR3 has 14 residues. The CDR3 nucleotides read TGTGCCAGCAGCCACAGGGGGGCGAACACTGAAGCTTTCTTT. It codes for CASSHRGANTEAFF.

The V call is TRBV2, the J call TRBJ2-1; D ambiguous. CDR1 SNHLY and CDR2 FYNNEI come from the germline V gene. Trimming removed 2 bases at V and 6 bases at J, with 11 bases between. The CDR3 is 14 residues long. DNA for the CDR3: TGTGCCAGCAGTGAATTGCGGCTAGTCAATGAGCAGTTCTTC. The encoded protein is CASSELRLVNEQFF.

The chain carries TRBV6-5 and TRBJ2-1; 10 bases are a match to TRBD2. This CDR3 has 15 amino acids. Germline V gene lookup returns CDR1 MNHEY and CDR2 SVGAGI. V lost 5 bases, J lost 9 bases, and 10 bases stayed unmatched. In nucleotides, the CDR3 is TGTGCCAGCAGTGCGGCTAGCGGGAGTGTCAGTGAGCAGTTCTTC. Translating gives CASSAASGSVSEQFF.

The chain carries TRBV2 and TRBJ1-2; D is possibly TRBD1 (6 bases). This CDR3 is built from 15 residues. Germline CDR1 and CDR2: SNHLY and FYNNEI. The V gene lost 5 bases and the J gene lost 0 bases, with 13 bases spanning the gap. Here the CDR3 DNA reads TGTGCCAGCAGTCCACGAGGGGGTCCTAACTATGGCTACACCTTC. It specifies CASSPRGGPNYGYTF.

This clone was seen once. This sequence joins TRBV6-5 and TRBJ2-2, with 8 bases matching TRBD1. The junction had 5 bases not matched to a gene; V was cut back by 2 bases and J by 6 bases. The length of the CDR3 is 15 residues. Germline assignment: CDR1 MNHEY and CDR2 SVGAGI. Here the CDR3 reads CASSYAQGAAGELFF. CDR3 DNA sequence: TGTGCCAGCAGTTACGCGCAGGGGGCGGCCGGGGAGCTGTTTTTT.

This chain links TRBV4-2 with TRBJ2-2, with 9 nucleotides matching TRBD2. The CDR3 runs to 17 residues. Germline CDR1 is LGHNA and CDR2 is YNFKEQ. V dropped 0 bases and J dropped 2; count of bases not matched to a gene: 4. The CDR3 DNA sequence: TGTGCCAGCAGCCAAGATCTAGCGGGGTTAAACACCGGGGAGCTGTTTTTT. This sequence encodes CASSQDLAGLNTGELFF.

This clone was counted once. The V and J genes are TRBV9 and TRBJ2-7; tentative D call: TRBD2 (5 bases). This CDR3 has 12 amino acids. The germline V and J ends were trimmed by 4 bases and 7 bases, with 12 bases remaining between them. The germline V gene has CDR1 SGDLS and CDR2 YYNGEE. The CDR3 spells CASSLVEGEQYF. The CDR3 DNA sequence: TGTGCCAGCAGCTTGGTTGAGGGAGAGCAGTACTTC.

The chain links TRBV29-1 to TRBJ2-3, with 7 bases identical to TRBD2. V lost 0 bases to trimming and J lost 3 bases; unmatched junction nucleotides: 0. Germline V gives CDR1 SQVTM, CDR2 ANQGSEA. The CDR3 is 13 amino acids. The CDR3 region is CSVEERGTDTQYF. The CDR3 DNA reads TGCAGCGTTGAAGAGCGGGGGACAGATACGCAGTATTTT.

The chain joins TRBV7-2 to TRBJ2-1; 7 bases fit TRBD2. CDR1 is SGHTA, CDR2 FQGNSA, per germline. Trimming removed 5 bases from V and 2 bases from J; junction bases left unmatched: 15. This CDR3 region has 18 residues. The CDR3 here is CASSPLGGSNKAYNEQFF. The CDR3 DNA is TGTGCCAGCAGCCCACTCGGCGGGAGTAATAAAGCCTACAATGAGCAGTTCTTC. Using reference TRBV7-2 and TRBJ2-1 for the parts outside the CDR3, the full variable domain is GAGVSQSPSNKVTEKGKDVELRCDPISGHTALYWYRQSLGQGLEFLIYFQGNSAPDKSGLPSDRFSAERTGGSVSTLTIQRTQQEDSAVYLCASSPLGGSNKAYNEQFFGPGTRLTVL.

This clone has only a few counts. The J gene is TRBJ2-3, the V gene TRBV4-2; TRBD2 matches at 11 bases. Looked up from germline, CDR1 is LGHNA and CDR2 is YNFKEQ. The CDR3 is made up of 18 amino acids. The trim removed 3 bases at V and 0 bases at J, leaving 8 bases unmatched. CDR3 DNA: TGTGCCAGCAGCCATATTACTAGCGGGGGCCCTAGCACAGATACGCAGTATTTT. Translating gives CASSHITSGGPSTDTQYF.

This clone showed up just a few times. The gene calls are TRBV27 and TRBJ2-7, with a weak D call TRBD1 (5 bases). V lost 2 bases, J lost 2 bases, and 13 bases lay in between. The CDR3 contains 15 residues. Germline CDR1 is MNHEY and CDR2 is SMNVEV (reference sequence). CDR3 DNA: TGTGCCAGCAGTTTAAGTACAGGTCCTACCTACGAGCAGTACTTC. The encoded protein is CASSLSTGPTYEQYF.

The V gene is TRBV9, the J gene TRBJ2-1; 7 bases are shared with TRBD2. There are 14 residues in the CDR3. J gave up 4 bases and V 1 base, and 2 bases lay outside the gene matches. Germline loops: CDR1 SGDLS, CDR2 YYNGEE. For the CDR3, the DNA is TGTGCCAGCAGCGTACGGGAGGTGTACAATGAGCAGTTCTTC. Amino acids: CASSVREVYNEQFF.

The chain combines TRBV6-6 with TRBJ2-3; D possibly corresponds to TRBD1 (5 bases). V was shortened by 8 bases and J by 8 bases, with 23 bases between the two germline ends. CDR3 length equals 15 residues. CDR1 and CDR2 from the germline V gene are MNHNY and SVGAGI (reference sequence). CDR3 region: CASSPQGMAIGTQYF. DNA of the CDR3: TGTGCCAGCTCTCCTCAGGGCATGGCAATCGGTACGCAGTATTTT.